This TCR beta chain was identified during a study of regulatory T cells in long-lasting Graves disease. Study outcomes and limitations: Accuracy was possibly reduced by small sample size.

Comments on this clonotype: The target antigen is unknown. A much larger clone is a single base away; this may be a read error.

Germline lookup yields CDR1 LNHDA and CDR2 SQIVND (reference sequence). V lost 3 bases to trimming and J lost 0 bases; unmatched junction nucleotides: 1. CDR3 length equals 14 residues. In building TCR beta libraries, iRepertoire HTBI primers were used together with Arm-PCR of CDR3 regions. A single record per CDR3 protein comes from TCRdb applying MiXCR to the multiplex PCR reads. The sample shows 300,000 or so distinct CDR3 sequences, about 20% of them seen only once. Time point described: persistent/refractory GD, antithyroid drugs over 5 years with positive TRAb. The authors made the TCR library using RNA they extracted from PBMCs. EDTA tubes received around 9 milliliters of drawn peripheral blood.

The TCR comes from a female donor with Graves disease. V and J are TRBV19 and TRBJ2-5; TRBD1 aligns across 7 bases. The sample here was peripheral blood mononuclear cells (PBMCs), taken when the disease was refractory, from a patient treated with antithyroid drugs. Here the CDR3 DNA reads TGTGCCAGTAGTATCGGGACAGACCAAGAGACCCAGTACTTC. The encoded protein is CASSIGTDQETQYF.